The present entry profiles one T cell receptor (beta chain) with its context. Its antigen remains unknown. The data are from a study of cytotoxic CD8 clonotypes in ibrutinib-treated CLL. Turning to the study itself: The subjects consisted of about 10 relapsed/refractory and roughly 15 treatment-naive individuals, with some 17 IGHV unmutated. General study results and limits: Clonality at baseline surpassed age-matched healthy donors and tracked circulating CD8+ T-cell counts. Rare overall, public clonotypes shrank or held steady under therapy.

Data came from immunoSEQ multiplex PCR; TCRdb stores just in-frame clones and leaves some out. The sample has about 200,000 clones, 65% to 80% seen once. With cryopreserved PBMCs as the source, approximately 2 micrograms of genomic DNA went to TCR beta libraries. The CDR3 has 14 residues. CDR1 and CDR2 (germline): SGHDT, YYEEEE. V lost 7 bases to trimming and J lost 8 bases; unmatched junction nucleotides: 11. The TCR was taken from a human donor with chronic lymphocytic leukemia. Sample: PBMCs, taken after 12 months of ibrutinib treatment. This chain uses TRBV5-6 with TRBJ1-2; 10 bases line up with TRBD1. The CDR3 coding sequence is TGTGCCAGCCGAAGACAGGGGGCCAATCTCGGCTACACCTTC. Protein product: CASRRQGANLGYTF.